The 27 T cell receptor beta chains below were found in one sample sequenced in a study of blood T cells in healthy people across ages (dated by TCRdb to between 2014 and 2016). The library was built by means of 5' RACE. These reads were obtained on an Illumina HiSeq 2500. A second PCR of about 6 to 11 cycles was performed with a sample-barcoded 5' primer and a J-beta primer mix. TCRdb itself trimmed the public reads at Q25 with fastp, ran MiXCR and retained productive beta chains. When rows share a CDR3 protein, they turn into one entry using the most common DNA and genes. The sample table lists about 640,000 distinct CDR3 sequences, about 28% of them with a count of one. Clones ranked in the top ten supply around 14% of the sample. The sequenced sample was blood. These receptors were taken from a woman older than 75 in good health.

This chain connects TRBV7-3 to TRBJ1-1; tentatively, D is TRBD1 (6 bases). CDR1 and CDR2 (germline): SGHTA, FQGTGA. The CDR3 contains 13 residues. Trimming stripped 8 bases from V and 5 bases from J, with 15 bases between. The DNA of the CDR3 is TGTGCCAGCTCACGTTCAGGGGATACTGAAGCTTTCTTT. It codes for CASSRSGDTEAFF.

The rearrangement uses TRBV6-5 and TRBJ2-1, with D perhaps TRBD1 (8 bases). V was trimmed by 6 bases and J by 3 bases, leaving 15 bases between them. The CDR3 is made up of 15 amino acids. CDR1 and CDR2 (germline): MNHEY, SVGAGI. The CDR3 loop is CASRPTGEGYNEQFF. The CDR3 DNA reads as TGTGCCAGCAGACCGACAGGGGAGGGCTACAATGAGCAGTTCTTC.

The chain joins TRBV5-1 to TRBJ1-1; unclear D gene. Germline CDR1 and CDR2: SGHRS and YFSETQ. Trimming shortened V by 1 base and J by 4 bases, and 11 bases separated the two germline ends. The length of the CDR3 is 14 residues. CDR3 amino acids: CASSLRVLGTEAFF. The CDR3 DNA reads as TGCGCCAGCAGCTTGAGGGTCTTGGGCACTGAAGCTTTCTTT.

V and J are TRBV7-2 and TRBJ1-1, with D possibly TRBD1 on 5 matching bases. Germline V gene data show CDR1 as SGHTA and CDR2 as FQGNSA. The CDR3 has 16 amino acids. Trimming shortened V by 1 base and J by 5 bases, and 17 bases separated the two germline ends. CDR3 sequence: CASSLGGRGGGTEAFF. In DNA, the CDR3 is TGTGCCAGCAGCTTAGGGGGTCGGGGCGGGGGGACTGAAGCTTTCTTT.

This clonotype was observed at least ten times. The chain links TRBV7-3 to TRBJ1-6; D unresolved. CDR3 length equals 14 residues. V shed 2 bases and J shed 10 bases, with 12 bases lying between them. Germline loops: CDR1 SGHTA, CDR2 FQGTGA. The CDR3 region is CASSLAGVASPLHF. Written as DNA, the CDR3 is TGTGCCAGCAGCTTAGCCGGGGTAGCCTCACCCCTCCACTTT.

Many counts were recorded for this clonotype. The rearrangement uses TRBV6-2 or TRBV6-3 and TRBJ2-5, with 11 positions matching TRBD2. J lost 3 bases, V lost 7 bases, and 1 base had no gene match. This CDR3 is built from 13 residues. Germline CDR1 is MNHEY and CDR2 is SVGEGT. CDR3 loop: CASKTSGEETQYF. For the CDR3, the DNA is TGTGCCAGCAAGACTAGCGGGGAAGAGACCCAGTACTTC.

This clonotype showed up many times. This chain connects TRBV20-1 to TRBJ1-4, with D perhaps TRBD1 (5 bases). The germline V gene has CDR1 DFQATT and CDR2 SNEGSKA (reference sequence). The length of the CDR3 is 11 residues. The germline V and J ends were trimmed by 5 bases and 8 bases, with 9 bases remaining between them. CDR3 amino acids: CSAAGSEKLFF. CDR3 DNA sequence: TGCAGTGCTGCAGGGAGCGAAAAACTGTTTTTT.

This clonotype was detected ten times or more. V is TRBV9 and J is TRBJ1-4; 7 nucleotides agree with TRBD1. CDR3 length: 13 amino acids. The V and J ends lost 3 bases and 6 bases, in that order; junction bases with no gene match: 2. The germline gives CDR1 SGDLS, CDR2 YYNGEE. In DNA form, the CDR3 reads TGTGCCAGCAGCGGCGGACAGGATGAAAAACTGTTTTTT. The encoded protein is CASSGGQDEKLFF.

Many counts were recorded for this clonotype. V gene TRBV18 combines with J gene TRBJ2-5; D possibly corresponds to TRBD1 (5 bases). CDR1 is KGHSH, CDR2 LQKENI, per germline. Trimming took 8 bases from V and 0 from J, leaving 7 bases between them. This CDR3 is 12 amino acids long. The DNA for the CDR3 is TGTGCCAGCGTACAGGACCAAGAGACCCAGTACTTC. This translates into CASVQDQETQYF.

Concerning this clonotype: This may arise from a read error, as a much more abundant clone is one base away. CDR3 protein: CASRVGHEDTQYF. The CDR3 DNA reads TGTGCCAGCAGGGTGGGCCATGAAGATACGCAGTATTTT. The chain links TRBV6-4 to TRBJ2-3; D not certain. CDR3 length: 13 residues. V shed 6 bases and J shed 5 bases, with 12 bases lying between them. The germline CDR1 and CDR2 sequences are MRHNA and SNTAGT.

This clonotype has ten or more counts. The chain carries TRBV20-1 and TRBJ2-3; 11 nucleotides agree with TRBD2. This CDR3 is built from 14 residues. V lost 5 bases and J lost 3; bases outside the gene matches: 4. Germline V lookup: CDR1 DFQATT, CDR2 SNEGSKA (reference sequence). The CDR3 region has the DNA TGCAGTGCTTCACTAGCGGGGGATACAGATACGCAGTATTTT. Its translation is CSASLAGDTDTQYF.

This chain uses TRBV30 with TRBJ2-1; TRBD1 or TRBD2 may be the D gene (6 bases each). Looked up from germline, CDR1 is GTSNPN and CDR2 is SVGIG (reference sequence). The length of the CDR3 is 14 residues. The V end lost 4 bases, the J end lost 5 bases, and 15 bases lay between the germline ends. The CDR3 region has the DNA TGTGCCTGGACCCGGGGGCAAGTAAACAATGAGCAGTTCTTC. Translated, it gives CAWTRGQVNNEQFF.

This clonotype was found many times. It may be a read error: a sequence one base away is much more abundant. The chain employs TRBV6-2 or TRBV6-3 and TRBJ1-2; 7 positions match TRBD1. Germline CDR1 is MNHEY and CDR2 is SVGEGT. V lost 6 bases, J lost 8 bases, and 9 bases stayed unmatched. The CDR3 has 13 residues. CDR3 DNA: TGTGCCAGCAGGTGGGGACAGCCCTACGGCTACACCTTC. Translation gives CASRWGQPYGYTF.

This clonotype was detected a few times. This rearrangement joins TRBV18 to TRBJ1-1; no definite D call. Looked up from germline, CDR1 is KGHSH and CDR2 is LQKENI. V lost 0 bases and J 5 bases, leaving 10 bases between the germline ends. The length of the CDR3 is 14 residues. The CDR3 spells CASSPPQPQTEAFF. CDR3 sequence (DNA): TGTGCCAGCTCACCACCACAGCCCCAAACTGAAGCTTTCTTT.

This clonotype appeared a few times. The chain couples TRBV16 to TRBJ1-2, with a tentative D call TRBD1 (5 bases). V was cut by 3 bases and J by 3 bases, with 14 bases left in between. Germline CDR1 and CDR2: KGHSY and FQNENV. There are 15 residues in the CDR3. CDR3 sequence reads: CASSHPERGDYGYTF. The CDR3, as DNA: TGTGCCAGCAGCCATCCCGAAAGGGGAGACTATGGCTACACCTTC.

The CDR3 region is CASSQVGRDSGNEQFF. The CDR3 DNA sequence: TGTGCCAGCAGCCAAGTTGGCCGGGACTCCGGTAATGAGCAGTTCTTC. J is TRBJ2-1 and V is TRBV4-2; D is perhaps TRBD2 (6 bases). V gave up 1 base and J gave up 7 bases, with 17 bases separating them. The CDR3 contains 16 residues. The germline V gene has CDR1 LGHNA and CDR2 YNFKEQ.

As for this clonotype: Being one base from a much bigger clone, this may be a read error. The chain links TRBV4-1 to TRBJ2-5, with TRBD2 matching over 11 bases. Germline V gene sequence: CDR1 MGHRA, CDR2 YSYEKL. Germline trimming cut 3 bases from V and 11 bases from J; bases unmatched to any gene: 8. The CDR3 contains 14 residues. DNA of the CDR3: TGCGCCAGCAGCCACGGGACTAGCGGCGATGAGCAGTACTTC. Its translation: CASSHGTSGDEQYF.

This clonotype showed up many times. The chain employs TRBV20-1 and TRBJ2-3; D unresolved. This CDR3 is built from 13 residues. Trimming shortened V by 4 bases and J by 5 bases, and 13 bases separated the two germline ends. CDR1 and CDR2 from the germline V gene are DFQATT and SNEGSKA (reference sequence). The chain's CDR3 is CSAKGAMGDTQYF. CDR3 bases: TGCAGTGCTAAAGGAGCGATGGGAGATACGCAGTATTTT.

The chain couples TRBV7-2 to TRBJ2-3, with 8 bases that match TRBD2. CDR3 size: 17 residues. The germline V gene has CDR1 SGHTA and CDR2 FQGNSA. Germline trimming cut 2 bases from V and 2 bases from J; bases unmatched to any gene: 9. CDR3 residues: CASSLLLAGGPTDTQYF. Here the CDR3 DNA reads TGTGCCAGCAGCTTACTTCTTGCGGGAGGACCCACAGATACGCAGTATTTT.

A few counts support this clonotype. The rearrangement uses TRBV9 and TRBJ2-1; D may be TRBD2 (6 bases). CDR3 length equals 15 residues. V shed 7 bases and J shed 0 bases, with 14 bases lying between them. Germline values: CDR1 SGDLS, CDR2 YYNGEE. The CDR3: CASPVVTSSYNEQFF. In DNA, the CDR3 is TGTGCCAGCCCCGTGGTGACTAGCTCCTACAATGAGCAGTTCTTC.

This clonotype was seen only once. The chain uses TRBV9 and TRBJ2-1; possibly TRBD2 for D (6 bases). The CDR3 sequence is 15 residues long. In germline, CDR1 is SGDLS, CDR2 YYNGEE. V lost 3 bases, J lost 5 bases, and 15 bases lay in between. CDR3 coding DNA: TGTGCCAGCAGCGCCACCGGTACGGGGGACAATGAGCAGTTCTTC. Residues: CASSATGTGDNEQFF. Based on the CDR3 plus reference TRBV9 and TRBJ2-1, the full variable domain is DSGVTQTPKHLITATGQRVTLRCSPRSGDLSVYWYQQSLDQGLQFLIQYYNGEERAKGNILERFSAQQFPDLHSELNLSSLELGDSALYFCASSATGTGDNEQFFGPGTRLTVL.

This clonotype was counted between two and nine times. The rearrangement joins TRBV6-2 or TRBV6-3 to TRBJ2-3; a weak D match, TRBD2 (6 bases). V was pared by 4 bases and J by 2 bases, with 25 bases between. CDR1 is MNHEY and CDR2 is SVGEGT in the germline V gene. This CDR3 is built from 19 residues. CDR3 nucleotide sequence: TGTGCCAGCAGTTCTCCCGGTCAGAGTCAAGCGGGCGCCACAGATACGCAGTATTTT. Its protein product is CASSSPGQSQAGATDTQYF.

This clonotype was counted at least ten times. The genes are TRBV29-1 and TRBJ2-1; unclear D gene. Germline assignment: CDR1 SQVTM and CDR2 ANQGSEA. The CDR3 runs 12 residues. Trimming left V 3 bases short and J 6 bases short, with 9 bases between. CDR3 protein: CSVEPMGNEQFF. CDR3 in DNA: TGCAGCGTTGAGCCGATGGGCAATGAGCAGTTCTTC.

In regard to this clonotype: This may come from a read error, since a much larger clone is one base off. The chain carries TRBV7-9 and TRBJ1-1; no definite D call. CDR1 is SEHNR, CDR2 FQNEAQ, per germline (reference sequence). This CDR3 spans 13 amino acids. In nucleotides, the CDR3 is TGTGCCGGCAGCTTAGCCCGTCTAGCTGAAGCTTTCTTT. As protein: CAGSLARLAEAFF.

About this clonotype: A much larger clone lies one base from this, so it may be a read error. This chain connects TRBV5-1 to TRBJ2-3, with 8 nucleotides matching TRBD2. Germline loops: CDR1 SGHRS, CDR2 YFSETQ. The length of the CDR3 is 17 residues. This chain's CDR3 is CASSLDRAGVSTGTQYF. CDR3 DNA sequence: TGCGCCAGCAGCTTGGATCGAGCGGGAGTTAGCACAGGTACGCAGTATTTT.

The chain employs TRBV5-1 and TRBJ2-5; TRBD2 agrees at 12 bases. Germline-derived CDR1 and CDR2 are SGHRS and YFSETQ. J gave up 11 bases and V 4 bases, and 12 bases lay outside the gene matches. This CDR3 contains 15 residues. The CDR3 DNA is TGCGCCAGCAGCCCGGAACTAGCGGGGGGTGGGGAGCAGTACTTC. Translated: CASSPELAGGGEQYF.

The genes are TRBV20-1 and TRBJ2-6; D not certain. The V gene lost 6 bases and the J gene lost 0 bases, with 9 bases spanning the gap. CDR1 DFQATT and CDR2 SNEGSKA come from the germline V gene (reference sequence). The length of the CDR3 is 14 residues. The CDR3 sequence: CSATAGSGANVLTF. In nucleotides, the CDR3 is TGCAGTGCAACGGCCGGCTCTGGGGCCAACGTCCTGACTTTC.